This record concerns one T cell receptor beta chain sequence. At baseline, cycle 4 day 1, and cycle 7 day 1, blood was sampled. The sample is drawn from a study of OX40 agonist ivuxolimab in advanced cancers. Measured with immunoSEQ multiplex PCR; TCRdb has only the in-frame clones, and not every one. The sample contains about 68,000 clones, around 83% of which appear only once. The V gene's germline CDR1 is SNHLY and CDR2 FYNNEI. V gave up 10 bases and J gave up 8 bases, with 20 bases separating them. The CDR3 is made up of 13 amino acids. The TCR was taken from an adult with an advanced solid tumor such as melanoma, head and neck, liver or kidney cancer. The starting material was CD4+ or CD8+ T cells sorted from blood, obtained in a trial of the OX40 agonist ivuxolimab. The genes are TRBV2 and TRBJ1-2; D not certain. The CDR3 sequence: CATTPSTVRGYTF. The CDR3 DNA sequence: TGTGCCACCACACCGTCAACAGTTCGAGGCTACACCTTC. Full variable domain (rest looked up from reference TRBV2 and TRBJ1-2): EPEVTQTPSHQVTQMGQEVILRCVPISNHLYFYWYRQILGQKVEFLVSFYNNEISEKSEIFDDQFSVERPDGSNFTLKIRSTKLEDSAMYFCATTPSTVRGYTFGSGTRLTVV.